What follows describes a single T cell receptor beta chain. Sequencing used immunoSEQ multiplex PCR; TCRdb keeps in-frame clones, though not all of them. The sample comprises fewer than 2.5 million clones, approximately 94% of which are singletons, and 0.35% to 0.45% rests with the top ten. This entry is derived from a study of shared clonotypes between healthy human individuals. Between the trimmed V and J ends, which lost 3 bases and 1 base, there was a span of 22 bases. The CDR3 covers 18 residues. Per germline, CDR1 MNHEY and CDR2 SMNVEV (reference sequence). The sample comprised naive CD4+ T cells from PBMCs. Subset specified: CD45RA+ positively selected. The chain carries TRBV27 and TRBJ2-7, with no clear D. The sequence derives from a man between 18 and 29 years old in good health. Some clones in this sample may be carry-over from other donors' samples. The CDR3 DNA reads as TGTGCCAGCAGTTTTTCTCGTAATGGGATCCCGCCGTCCTACGAGCAGTACTTC. The encoded protein is CASSFSRNGIPPSYEQYF.